The rows below give T cell receptor beta chains drawn from one sample of a study of T-cell memory formation after mild COVID-19. Via MiXCR, TCRdb re-called the 5' RACE reads, giving one row per CDR3 protein. In the table there are approximately 290,000 distinct CDR3 sequences, 15% of which are singletons. The sample taken for sequencing was PBMCs or a T cell subset sorted from them (not recorded which). The receptors here all came from a man aged 18 to 29 who had mild COVID-19 (a few samples of this study predate the infection). Cell type and time point are not known. Both conserved end residues are part of each CDR3. A D gene is named only where the DNA matches it firmly. Expanded clones get a size class; other rows say once, few or many, or leave the size out.

>NA|NA|TRBV5-1|TRBJ2-6
CASRNLATGANVLTF
TGCGCCAGCAGGAACTTGGCAACTGGGGCCAACGTCCTGACTTTC
>few|TRBD2|TRBV3-1|TRBJ2-5
CASSQDSRSSGGKEETQYF
TGTGCCAGCAGCCAAGATTCCCGATCTAGCGGGGGTAAGGAAGAGACCCAGTACTTC
>NA|NA|TRBV12-3/TRBV12-4|TRBJ2-1
CASSLSGTLYNEQFF
TGTGCCAGCAGTTTATCAGGGACCCTTTACAATGAGCAGTTCTTC
>many|TRBD1|TRBV5-1|TRBJ2-7
CASSPGQGVYEQYF
TGCGCCAGCAGCCCGGGACAGGGAGTTTACGAGCAGTACTTC
>NA|TRBD2|TRBV7-8|TRBJ2-3
CASSLLAEGTDTQYF
TGTGCCAGCAGCTTACTAGCGGAGGGCACAGATACGCAGTATTTT
>NA|NA|TRBV3-1|TRBJ2-1
CASSSSYSGEQFF
TGTGCCAGCAGCTCCAGTTATTCTGGTGAGCAGTTCTTC
>NA|TRBD1|TRBV9|TRBJ1-2
CASSVVVGQGGFYGYTF
TGTGCCAGCAGCGTAGTCGTCGGTCAAGGGGGCTTTTATGGCTACACCTTC
>NA|TRBD2|TRBV10-2|TRBJ2-2
CASSFKASGHANTGELFF
TGCGCCAGCAGTTTTAAGGCTAGCGGACACGCGAACACCGGGGAGCTGTTTTTT
>NA|NA|TRBV11-2|TRBJ1-1
CASSGGGPGTEAFF
TGTGCCAGCAGCGGCGGGGGGCCGGGCACTGAAGCTTTCTTT
>few|NA|TRBV9|TRBJ2-3
CASSGRGLNTQYF
TGTGCCAGCAGCGGCCGGGGCCTCAATACGCAGTATTTT